The present entry profiles one TCR beta chain with its context. These data belong to a study of shared clonotypes between healthy human individuals. Study background: Sampling drew on donors who were a couple of women and a few men aged 18 to 49. Three plates were used per donor for CD4 naive, three for CD4 memory, two for CD8 naive and one for CD8 memory.

In the original processing: There were no quality scores in the junction-only immunoSEQ sequences, so filtering differed. The method was immunoSEQ multiplex PCR; TCRdb's version includes in-frame clones alone and lacks a portion of them. From that table come the V and J calls and clone size; the DNA was used to work out D and trimming. The table has roughly 2.6 million clones, approximately 92% seen once. V was pared by 6 bases and J by 6 bases, with 15 bases between. The CDR3 is 13 amino acids. Per the germline V gene, CDR1 is LNHDA and CDR2 is SQIVND (reference sequence). The chain is built from TRBV19 and TRBJ2-7; no reliable D call. The receptor was derived from a man between 18 and 35 years old in good health. Input material: naive CD4+ T cells sorted from blood. The subset: CD45RA+ positively selected. The CDR3 DNA reads as TGTGCCAGTAGCTACCTCCGCGGTGGCGAGCAGTACTTC. It codes for CASSYLRGGEQYF.